The 27 T cell receptor beta chains in this list originate from one sample, sequenced in a study of T cell clonotyping in hematopoietic cell transplantation (dated by TCRdb to the early 2020s). Library creation used the immunoSEQ multiplex PCR assay. The source is immuneACCESS, and TCRdb retained only in-frame sequences with V and J called. Part of the clones is not carried over; for the studies checked, unresolved V genes explain less than half of this, and the remainder is unexplained. The sample table holds 65,000 to 75,000 clones, of which around 94% were seen once. 1.6% of the sample rests with the top ten. What was sequenced was peripheral blood mononuclear cells. These receptors came from a man aged 45-60 years in good health. Some clones in this sample may be carry-over from other donors' samples.

The rearrangement uses TRBV5-6 and TRBJ2-7; D not resolved. CDR1 and CDR2 (germline): SGHDT, YYEEEE. Trimming shortened V by 0 bases and J by 5 bases, and 12 bases separated the two germline ends. The CDR3 has 14 residues. The CDR3 reads CASSLGPGAHEQYF. CDR3 sequence (DNA): TGTGCCAGCAGCTTGGGTCCAGGCGCCCACGAGCAGTACTTC.

This clone was recorded only once. This chain joins TRBV19 and TRBJ1-1, with D uncertain. The CDR3 length is 13 residues. Per germline, CDR1 LNHDA and CDR2 SQIVND (reference sequence). Trimming stripped 10 bases from V and 2 bases from J, with 14 bases between. The DNA of the CDR3 is TGTGCCACCAAAGACGAGATTAACACTGAAGCTTTCTTT. Translation: CATKDEINTEAFF.

This rearrangement joins TRBV7-2 to TRBJ2-2; perhaps TRBD2 as D (5 bases). Trimming removed 10 bases from V and 5 bases from J, with 20 bases in between. Germline values: CDR1 SGHTA, CDR2 FQGNSA. CDR3 size: 15 residues. The CDR3 loop is CATRPPTTGTGELFF. The CDR3 coding sequence is TGTGCCACCCGGCCGCCCACGACGGGGACCGGGGAGCTGTTTTTT.

The genes are TRBV6-5 and TRBJ2-2, with D perhaps matching TRBD1 or TRBD2 (6 bases each). V was clipped by 7 bases and J by 6 bases, with 18 bases between them. The CDR3 extends over 15 amino acids. The germline gives CDR1 MNHEY, CDR2 SVGAGI. The CDR3 bases are TGTGCCAGCACCTCGGGGGCTTTTTCCCCCGGGGAGCTGTTTTTT. Translating it yields CASTSGAFSPGELFF.

The chain is built from TRBV10-3 and TRBJ1-5, with 8 positions matching TRBD1. Losses at the gene ends were 6 bases for V and 2 bases for J; bases not matched to a gene: 3. Germline CDR1 reads ENHRY; CDR2 reads SYGVKD. The CDR3 is 14 residues long. CDR3 region: CAISDRGRNQPQHF. The CDR3 DNA reads TGTGCCATCAGCGACAGGGGTCGCAATCAGCCCCAGCATTTT.

This clone was detected once. The rearrangement joins TRBV6-1 to TRBJ1-5; weak D call: TRBD1 (5 bases). This CDR3 has 14 residues. The ends were cut back, 2 bases at V and 6 bases at J, with 11 bases in the middle. The germline V gene encodes CDR1 MNHNS and CDR2 SASEGT. Here the CDR3 DNA reads TGTGCCAGCAGTGAAACGGGGGGTGGTCAGCCCCAGCATTTT. This gives the protein CASSETGGGQPQHF.

This clone has a handful of counts. The chain combines TRBV5-5 with TRBJ2-7; 7 positions agree with TRBD2. CDR1 and CDR2 from the germline V gene are SGHKS and YYEKEE (reference sequence). J lost 2 bases, V lost 0 bases, and 5 bases had no gene match. The CDR3 extends over 15 amino acids. CDR3 amino acids: CASSLEAGPTYEQYF. The CDR3 DNA is TGTGCCAGCAGCTTGGAAGCGGGGCCGACCTACGAGCAGTACTTC.

The J gene is TRBJ2-2, the V gene TRBV6-5; tentatively, D is TRBD1 (6 bases). Trimming shortened V by 5 bases and J by 6 bases, and 16 bases separated the two germline ends. The CDR3 has 15 amino acids. In germline, CDR1 is MNHEY, CDR2 SVGAGI. The CDR3 region has the DNA TGTGCCAGCAGTAACAGGGTATTAGAAGCCGGGGAGCTGTTTTTT. It yields the protein CASSNRVLEAGELFF.

The chain recombines TRBV6-1 with TRBJ2-3; D gene unclear. CDR1 and CDR2 from the germline V gene are MNHNS and SASEGT. This CDR3 comprises 16 residues. The germline V and J ends were trimmed by 1 base and 6 bases, with 17 bases remaining between them. The CDR3 protein is CASSEGLFTVGDTQYF. CDR3 in DNA: TGTGCCAGCAGTGAAGGATTGTTCACCGTTGGTGATACGCAGTATTTT.

The chain combines TRBV7-7 with TRBJ1-5; D not resolved. Trimming cost V 2 bases and J 7 bases, with 9 bases left between them. Per germline, CDR1 SSHAT and CDR2 FNYEAQ (reference sequence). The CDR3 has 13 amino acids. The CDR3 coding sequence is TGTGCCAGCAGCTTATCTAAAGGGCAGCCCCAGCATTTT. The encoded protein is CASSLSKGQPQHF.

The rearrangement joins TRBV2 to TRBJ1-5; D may be TRBD1 (5 bases). V lost 7 bases and J 4 bases, leaving 8 bases between the germline ends. CDR1 and CDR2 from the germline V gene are SNHLY and FYNNEI. CDR3 size: 12 residues. In DNA form, the CDR3 reads TGTGCCAGCACCGGGGCGAATCAGCCCCAGCATTTT. Translated: CASTGANQPQHF.

The gene calls are TRBV4-2 and TRBJ2-7, with 8 nucleotides matching TRBD2. Germline trimming cut 5 bases from V and 3 bases from J; bases unmatched to any gene: 15. Germline V lookup: CDR1 LGHNA, CDR2 YNFKEQ. The CDR3 is made up of 17 amino acids. CDR3 nucleotide sequence: TGTGCCAGCAGCAGCCAAGATGGAGCGGGAGCATTCTACGAGCAGTACTTC. Translated: CASSSQDGAGAFYEQYF.

The chain is built from TRBV29-1 and TRBJ1-1, with 9 positions matching TRBD1. The CDR3 is made up of 14 amino acids. J lost 3 bases, V lost 6 bases, and 8 bases had no gene match. The germline V gene has CDR1 SQVTM and CDR2 ANQGSEA. CDR3 DNA sequence: TGCAGCGTGTTTTTGACAGGGGGAGACACTGAAGCTTTCTTT. This sequence encodes CSVFLTGGDTEAFF.

The V gene is TRBV28, the J gene TRBJ1-5; D is unclear. V was pared by 3 bases and J by 11 bases, with 8 bases between. Germline CDR1 reads MDHEN; CDR2 reads SYDVKM. The CDR3 length is 11 residues. The CDR3 spells CASSLGSAQHF. The CDR3 DNA follows: TGTGCCAGCAGTTTGGGCTCAGCCCAGCATTTT.

The chain carries TRBV27 and TRBJ2-2, with 14 bases lining up with TRBD2. The CDR3 runs to 18 residues. The ends lost 6 bases at V and 4 bases at J; junction bases unmatched: 10. CDR1 and CDR2 (germline): MNHEY, SMNVEV (reference sequence). For the CDR3, the DNA is TGTGCCAGCAGCCCGACTAGCGGGAGGGCGCGAGCCACCGGGGAGCTGTTTTTT. As protein: CASSPTSGRARATGELFF.

This clone came up once. The chain recombines TRBV4-1 with TRBJ2-7; 10 nucleotides align to TRBD2. V dropped 4 bases and J dropped 9; count of bases not matched to a gene: 6. Germline V gives CDR1 MGHRA, CDR2 YSYEKL. The CDR3 is 13 amino acids. Here the CDR3 DNA reads TGCGCCAGCAGCCTTGGGACTAGCGACGGGCAGTACTTC. It yields the protein CASSLGTSDGQYF.

V and J are TRBV6-1 and TRBJ1-5, with unresolved D. Trimming removed 4 bases from V and 0 bases from J, with 4 bases in between. The germline V gene has CDR1 MNHNS and CDR2 SASEGT. This CDR3 contains 13 residues. As DNA, the CDR3 is TGTGCCAGCAGTGTCGTTAGCAATCAGCCCCAGCATTTT. It yields the protein CASSVVSNQPQHF.

This chain connects TRBV7-2 to TRBJ1-5; D not certain. CDR3 length equals 12 residues. Germline V gene sequence: CDR1 SGHTA, CDR2 FQGNSA. Trimming removed 3 bases at V and 3 bases at J, with 3 bases between. The CDR3 reads CASSFDNQPQHF. In DNA form, the CDR3 reads TGTGCCAGCAGCTTCGACAATCAGCCCCAGCATTTT.

This clone was counted between two and nine times. The V gene is TRBV27, the J gene TRBJ2-2, with a possible D match to TRBD1 (5 bases). CDR1 and CDR2 from the germline V gene are MNHEY and SMNVEV (reference sequence). CDR3 length: 14 amino acids. The germline V and J ends were trimmed by 6 bases and 7 bases, with 15 bases remaining between them. As DNA, the CDR3 is TGTGCCAGCAGATGGACCCAGGGCAACGGGGAGCTGTTTTTT. It encodes CASRWTQGNGELFF.

The chain has TRBV6-5 and TRBJ2-7, with D unresolved. The CDR3 has 15 amino acids. Trimming took 2 bases from V and 5 from J, leaving 16 bases between them. CDR1 and CDR2 from the germline V gene are MNHEY and SVGAGI. The CDR3 spells CASSYQAVVVNEQYF. The CDR3 DNA reads as TGTGCCAGCAGTTACCAAGCCGTGGTCGTCAACGAGCAGTACTTC.

The chain carries TRBV4-3 and TRBJ1-5, with 12 bases that match TRBD1. Per the germline V gene, CDR1 is LGHNA and CDR2 is YSLEER. Germline trimming cut 2 bases from V and 11 bases from J; bases unmatched to any gene: 10. This CDR3 comprises 16 residues. The CDR3 spells CASSQKAGTGGSTQHF. The CDR3, as DNA: TGCGCCAGCAGCCAAAAAGCAGGGACAGGGGGCTCTACCCAGCATTTT.

The chain is built from TRBV5-1 and TRBJ2-7; 8 nucleotides agree with TRBD2. J lost 4 bases, V lost 4 bases, and 10 bases had no gene match. This CDR3 has 15 amino acids. Germline V gives CDR1 SGHRS, CDR2 YFSETQ. This CDR3 is CASSPRRGDEYEQYF. The CDR3 coding sequence is TGCGCCAGCAGCCCCCGGCGGGGGGACGAATACGAGCAGTACTTC.

This chain uses TRBV5-1 with TRBJ2-1; maybe TRBD2 (5 bases). The CDR3 spans 15 residues. Between the trimmed V and J ends, which lost 5 bases and 6 bases, there was a span of 18 bases. Germline lookup yields CDR1 SGHRS and CDR2 YFSETQ. The CDR3 is CASRAAGTSSNEQFF. CDR3 nucleotides: TGCGCCAGCAGGGCTGCGGGCACAAGCAGCAATGAGCAGTTCTTC.

CDR3 in amino acids: CSASNIYEQYF. The CDR3 DNA is TGCAGTGCTAGTAATATCTACGAGCAGTACTTC. The chain employs TRBV20-1 and TRBJ2-7; D is unclear. This CDR3 is 11 amino acids long. The germline gives CDR1 DFQATT, CDR2 SNEGSKA (reference sequence). The germline V and J ends were trimmed by 3 bases and 3 bases, with 6 bases remaining between them.

The V and J genes are TRBV7-2 and TRBJ2-3, with 9 bases aligning to TRBD2. The germline CDR1 and CDR2 sequences are SGHTA and FQGNSA. The V and J ends lost 5 bases and 3 bases, in that order; junction bases with no gene match: 6. CDR3 length: 15 residues. The CDR3 loop reads CASSQWTSVTDTQYF. The DNA of the CDR3 is TGTGCCAGCAGCCAATGGACTAGCGTTACAGATACGCAGTATTTT.

This rearrangement joins TRBV4-1 to TRBJ2-5, with 7 bases identical to TRBD1. With 1 base clipped from V and 6 bases from J, the junction kept 14 bases outside the gene matches. Germline V gene sequence: CDR1 MGHRA, CDR2 YSYEKL. The CDR3 sequence is 17 residues long. The CDR3 DNA is TGCGCCAGCAGCCAAGTCGGTGTCTCTAGGGGGCGAAAGACCCAGTACTTC. Its translation: CASSQVGVSRGRKTQYF.

The chain links TRBV6-1 to TRBJ2-3; TRBD1 or TRBD2 may be the D gene (5 bases each). CDR3 length: 17 residues. The germline gives CDR1 MNHNS, CDR2 SASEGT. The V gene lost 3 bases and the J gene lost 2 bases, with 18 bases spanning the gap. Here the CDR3 DNA reads TGTGCCAGCAGTGACGGGGCATCCTCGACCCCCACAGATACGCAGTATTTT. As protein: CASSDGASSTPTDTQYF.